This T cell receptor beta chain came from a study of cytomegalovirus exposure and HLA in healthy donors. CDR1 and CDR2 from the germline V gene are LNHDA and SQIVND (reference sequence). The CDR3 loop spans 14 amino acids. J was trimmed by 6 bases and V by 6 bases; bases with no gene match: 9. Amplification used 60 Vbeta primers and 13 Jbeta primers. Profiled with immunoSEQ multiplex PCR; TCRdb holds only in-frame clones, not every one. Here the sample spans about 180,000 clones, 70% to 80% being singletons. The chain recombines TRBV19 with TRBJ2-3, with 7 bases identical to TRBD2. Sequenced: PBMCs. The clonotype comes from a young man in good health and CMV-seronegative. CDR3 region: CASSRSPGGDTQYF. The CDR3 DNA sequence: TGTGCCAGTAGCAGGAGCCCCGGGGGGGATACGCAGTATTTT.